These T cell receptor beta chains were read from a single sample in a study of blood T cell repertoires in COVID-19. Sequenced by immunoSEQ multiplex PCR; TCRdb stores in-frame clones only, minus some. The sample carries about 410,000 clones, approximately 90% recorded once. The sample consisted of peripheral blood. Receptor source: a woman in her 30s with active or convalescent COVID-19. Each CDR3 is given with its conserved first and last residue. The D gene is left open where the match is weak. Size is omitted from some rows. Given values are once, few, many or a class for expanded clones.

clone size	CDR3 length	V gene	D gene	J gene	CDR3 DNA	CDR3 protein
NA	14	TRBV6-5	TRBD2	TRBJ2-1	TGTGCCAGCAGTAGCGGGAGTGAGTACAATGAGCAGTTCTTC	CASSSGSEYNEQFF
NA	13	TRBV5-1	NA	TRBJ2-1	TGCGCCAGCAGCTTGGGGCAGCGGAATGAGCAGTTCTTC	CASSLGQRNEQFF
NA	15	TRBV5-1	NA	TRBJ2-2	TGCGCCAGCAGCTACCGCGGGGCTAACACCGGGGAGCTGTTTTTT	CASSYRGANTGELFF
NA	14	TRBV6-5	TRBD1	TRBJ1-1	TGTGCCAGCAGTCTGGACAGGGGGAATACTGAAGCTTTCTTT	CASSLDRGNTEAFF
NA	15	TRBV10-1	TRBD2	TRBJ2-3	TGCGCCAGCAGTAACGGCGGGAGGTCAGGAGATACGCAGTATTTT	CASSNGGRSGDTQYF
NA	15	TRBV2	TRBD2	TRBJ2-2	TGTGCCAGCCGTAAGCGGGAGGATAGTACCGGGGAGCTGTTTTTT	CASRKREDSTGELFF
NA	16	TRBV3-1/TRBV3-2	NA	TRBJ2-5	TGTGCCAGCAGCCAAGATGAAACTAGCCCGCAAGAGACCCAGTACTTC	CASSQDETSPQETQYF
NA	16	TRBV6-1	TRBD2	TRBJ2-7	TGTGCCAGCAGTGAGGGGCCAACTAGCGGAGTCTACGAGCAGTACTTC	CASSEGPTSGVYEQYF
NA	15	TRBV5-4	TRBD2	TRBJ2-1	TGTGCCAGCAGCTGGGGGACTAGCGGGTACAATGAGCAGTTCTTC	CASSWGTSGYNEQFF
NA	14	TRBV4-1	NA	TRBJ2-1	TGCGCCAGCAGCCCCTCACCCGGACAGCGGGGGCAGTTCTTC	CASSPSPGQRGQFF
NA	15	TRBV4-2	TRBD2	TRBJ2-3	TGTGCCAGCAGCAGCTCGGGGGGGCCCGCAGATACGCAGTATTTT	CASSSSGGPADTQYF
few	13	TRBV2	NA	TRBJ1-6	TGTGCCAGCAGGCTCGGGGAAAATTCACCCCTCCACTTT	CASRLGENSPLHF
NA	18	TRBV10-3	NA	TRBJ2-1	TGTGCCATCAGTGAGGGACCTTCTGGGACTTCCTCATACAATGAGCAGTTCTTC	CAISEGPSGTSSYNEQFF
NA	13	TRBV27	NA	TRBJ2-7	TGTGCCAGCAGACTTACAGGGTTCTACGAGCAGTACTTC	CASRLTGFYEQYF
NA	15	TRBV5-4	NA	TRBJ2-1	TGTGCCAGCAGCCATCCCGGGAAAGCAGCCCATGAGCAGTTCTTC	CASSHPGKAAHEQFF
NA	14	TRBV14	TRBD1	TRBJ1-1	TGTGCCAGCAGCACCGACAGGGCGGTCACTGAAGCTTTCTTT	CASSTDRAVTEAFF
NA	18	TRBV7-2	TRBD2	TRBJ2-3	TGTGCCAGCAGCTTATTCGCCCTAGCGGGGGTAAGCACAGATACGCAGTATTTT	CASSLFALAGVSTDTQYF
NA	11	TRBV20-1	NA	TRBJ2-1	TGCAGTGCTAGGGCTTATTATGAGCAGTTCTTC	CSARAYYEQFF
NA	13	TRBV4-2	TRBD1	TRBJ1-2	TGTGCCAGCAGCGAAGGGACAGACTATGGCTACACCTTC	CASSEGTDYGYTF
NA	15	TRBV9	NA	TRBJ2-1	TGTGCCAGCAGCGTAGATTCGCCCGGCTACAATGAGCAGTTCTTC	CASSVDSPGYNEQFF